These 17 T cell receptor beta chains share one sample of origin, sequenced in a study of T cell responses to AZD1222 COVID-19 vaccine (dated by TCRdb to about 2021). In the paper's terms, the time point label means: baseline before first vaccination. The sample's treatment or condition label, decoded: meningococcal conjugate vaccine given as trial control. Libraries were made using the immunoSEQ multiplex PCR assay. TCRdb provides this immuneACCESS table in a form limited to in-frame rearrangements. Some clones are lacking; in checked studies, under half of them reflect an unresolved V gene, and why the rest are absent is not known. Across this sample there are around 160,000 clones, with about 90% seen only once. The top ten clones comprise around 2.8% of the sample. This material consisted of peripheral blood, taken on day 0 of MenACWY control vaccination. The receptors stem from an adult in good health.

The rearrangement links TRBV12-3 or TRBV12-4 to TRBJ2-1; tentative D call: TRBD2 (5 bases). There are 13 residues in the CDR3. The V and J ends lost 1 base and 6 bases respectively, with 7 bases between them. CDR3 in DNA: TGTGCCAGCAGTTTAGTAGCGCTCAATGAGCAGTTCTTC. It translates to CASSLVALNEQFF.

CDR3 sequence: CASTRLAGGVDTQYF. The CDR3 DNA follows: TGCGCCAGCACCCGACTAGCGGGAGGGGTGGATACGCAGTATTTT. The genes are TRBV5-1 and TRBJ2-3; 14 bases align to TRBD2. CDR3 length: 15 amino acids. Germline CDR1 reads SGHRS; CDR2 reads YFSETQ. J gave up 6 bases and V 6 bases, and 6 bases lay outside the gene matches.

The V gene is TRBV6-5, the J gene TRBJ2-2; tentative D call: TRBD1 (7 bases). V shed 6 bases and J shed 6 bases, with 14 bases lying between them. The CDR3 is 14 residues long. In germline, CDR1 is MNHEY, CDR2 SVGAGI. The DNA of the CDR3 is TGTGCCAGCAGGAGGCAGGGGGAGGCCGGGGAGCTGTTTTTT. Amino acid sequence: CASRRQGEAGELFF.

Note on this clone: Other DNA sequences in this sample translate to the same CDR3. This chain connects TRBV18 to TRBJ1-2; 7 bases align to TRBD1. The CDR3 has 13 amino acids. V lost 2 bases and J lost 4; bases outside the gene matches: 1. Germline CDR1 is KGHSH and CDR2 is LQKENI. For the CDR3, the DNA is TGTGCCAGCTCACCAGACAGGGCCTATGGCTACACCTTC. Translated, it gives CASSPDRAYGYTF. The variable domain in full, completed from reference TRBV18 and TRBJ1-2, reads NAGVMQNPRHLVRRRGQEARLRCSPMKGHSHVYWYRQLPEEGLKFMVYLQKENIIDESGMPKERFSAEFPKEGPSILRIQQVVRGDSAAYFCASSPDRAYGYTFGSGTRLTVV.

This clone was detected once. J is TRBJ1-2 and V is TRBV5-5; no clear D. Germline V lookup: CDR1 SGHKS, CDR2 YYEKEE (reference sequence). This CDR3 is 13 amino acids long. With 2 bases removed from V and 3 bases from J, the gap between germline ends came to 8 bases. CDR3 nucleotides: TGTGCCAGCAGCTTCCAGCCCGACTATGGCTACACCTTC. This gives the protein CASSFQPDYGYTF. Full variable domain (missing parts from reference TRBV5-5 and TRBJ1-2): DAGVTQSPTHLIKTRGQQVTLRCSPISGHKSVSWYQQVLGQGPQFIFQYYEKEERGRGNFPDRFSARQFPNYSSELNVNALLLGDSALYLCASSFQPDYGYTFGSGTRLTVV.

The CDR3 nucleotides read TGTGCCAGCAGCTTAATCACGAGCTCCTACAATGAGCAGTTCTTC. As protein: CASSLITSSYNEQFF. The chain couples TRBV11-3 to TRBJ2-1; D gene ambiguous. Trimming removed 2 bases at V and 0 bases at J, with 8 bases between. CDR3 length: 15 amino acids. Germline V gives CDR1 SGHNT, CDR2 YENEEA.

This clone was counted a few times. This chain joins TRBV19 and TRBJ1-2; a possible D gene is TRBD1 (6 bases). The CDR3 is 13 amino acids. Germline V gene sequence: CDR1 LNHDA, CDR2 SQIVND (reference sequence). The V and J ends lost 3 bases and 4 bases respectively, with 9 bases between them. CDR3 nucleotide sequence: TGTGCCAGTAGTATTTCGGACAGCTATGGCTACACCTTC. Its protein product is CASSISDSYGYTF. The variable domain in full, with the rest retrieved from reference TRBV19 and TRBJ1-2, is DGGITQSPKYLFRKEGQNVTLSCEQNLNHDAMYWYRQDPGQGLRLIYYSQIVNDFQKGDIAEGYSVSREKKESFPLTVTSAQKNPTAFYLCASSISDSYGYTFGSGTRLTVV.

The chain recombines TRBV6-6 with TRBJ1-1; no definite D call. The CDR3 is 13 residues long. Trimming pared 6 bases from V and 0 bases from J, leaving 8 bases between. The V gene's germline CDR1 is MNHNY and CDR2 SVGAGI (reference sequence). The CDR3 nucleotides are TGTGCCAGCAGAGGCCAGGTGAACACTGAAGCTTTCTTT. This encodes CASRGQVNTEAFF.

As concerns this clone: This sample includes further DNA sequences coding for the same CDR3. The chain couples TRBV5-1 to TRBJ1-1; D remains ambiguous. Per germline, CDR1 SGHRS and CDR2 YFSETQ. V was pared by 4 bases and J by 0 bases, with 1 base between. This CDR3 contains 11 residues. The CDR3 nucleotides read TGCGCCAGCAGCCTGAACACTGAAGCTTTCTTT. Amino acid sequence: CASSLNTEAFF. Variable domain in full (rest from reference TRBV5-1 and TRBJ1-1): KAGVTQTPRYLIKTRGQQVTLSCSPISGHRSVSWYQQTPGQGLQFLFEYFSETQRNKGNFPGRFSGRQFSNSRSEMNVSTLELGDSALYLCASSLNTEAFFGQGTRLTVV.

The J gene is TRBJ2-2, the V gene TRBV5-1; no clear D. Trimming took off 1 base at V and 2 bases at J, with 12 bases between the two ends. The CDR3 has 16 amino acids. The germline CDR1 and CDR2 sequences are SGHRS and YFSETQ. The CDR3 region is CASSLRAESNTGELFF. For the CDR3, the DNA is TGCGCCAGCAGCTTGAGGGCAGAGAGCAACACCGGGGAGCTGTTTTTT.

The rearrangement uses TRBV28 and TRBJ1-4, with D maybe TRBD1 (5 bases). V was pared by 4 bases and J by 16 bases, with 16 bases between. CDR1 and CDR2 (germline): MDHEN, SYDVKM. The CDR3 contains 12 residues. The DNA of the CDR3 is TGTGCCAGCAGTTCCCCGGGGCCAGGGAGGTTTTTT. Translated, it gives CASSSPGPGRFF.

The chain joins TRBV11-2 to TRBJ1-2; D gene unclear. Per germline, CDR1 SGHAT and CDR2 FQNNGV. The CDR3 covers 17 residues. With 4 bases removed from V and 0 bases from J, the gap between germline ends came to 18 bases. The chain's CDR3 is CASSSLGRSRTNYGYTF. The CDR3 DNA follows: TGTGCCAGCAGCTCCCTCGGCAGGTCTAGGACTAACTATGGCTACACCTTC.

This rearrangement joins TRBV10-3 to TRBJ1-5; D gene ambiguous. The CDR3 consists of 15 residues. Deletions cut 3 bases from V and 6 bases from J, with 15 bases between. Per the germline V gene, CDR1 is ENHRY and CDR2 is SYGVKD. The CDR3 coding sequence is TGTGCCATCAGTGATCCCGGGATTTTCGGTCAGCCCCAGCATTTT. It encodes CAISDPGIFGQPQHF.

The CDR3 sequence: CASSLGTVQFF. CDR3 nucleotides: TGTGCCAGCAGCTTAGGGACCGTACAGTTCTTC. The V call is TRBV7-2, the J call TRBJ2-1; D not certain. The CDR3 runs to 11 residues. Germline CDR1 and CDR2: SGHTA and FQGNSA. V was trimmed by 1 base and J by 13 bases, leaving 8 bases between them.

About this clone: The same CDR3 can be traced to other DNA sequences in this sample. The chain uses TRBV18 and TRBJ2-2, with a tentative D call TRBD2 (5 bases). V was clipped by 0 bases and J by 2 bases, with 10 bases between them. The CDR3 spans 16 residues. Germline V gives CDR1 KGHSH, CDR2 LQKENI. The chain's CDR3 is CASSPPRGLNTGELFF. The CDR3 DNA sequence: TGTGCCAGCTCACCACCGCGCGGACTCAACACCGGGGAGCTGTTTTTT.

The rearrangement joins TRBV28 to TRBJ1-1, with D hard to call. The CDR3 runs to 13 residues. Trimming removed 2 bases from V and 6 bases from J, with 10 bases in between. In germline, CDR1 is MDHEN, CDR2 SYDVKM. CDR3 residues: CASSLGVVAEAFF. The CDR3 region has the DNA TGTGCCAGCAGTTTAGGGGTAGTTGCTGAAGCTTTCTTT.

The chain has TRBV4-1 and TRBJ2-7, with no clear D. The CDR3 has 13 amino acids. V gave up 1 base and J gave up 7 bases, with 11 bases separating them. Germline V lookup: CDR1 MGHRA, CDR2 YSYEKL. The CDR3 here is CASSQVLPQEQYF. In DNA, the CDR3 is TGCGCCAGCAGCCAAGTACTACCACAGGAGCAGTACTTC.